This T cell receptor (beta chain) was retrieved from a study of cytomegalovirus exposure and HLA in healthy donors. Study conclusions and caveats: Investigators reported over 150 TCR beta chains as tied to cytomegalovirus. Among the CMV-associated chains, a few were confirmed in vitro as specific for CMV antigens.

The V and J ends lost 7 bases and 5 bases, in that order; junction bases with no gene match: 7. Germline V gives CDR1 SQVTM, CDR2 ANQGSEA. This CDR3 is built from 13 residues. TCRdb keeps only in-frame clones here, not all; method: immunoSEQ multiplex PCR. Among about 64,000 clones listed, 80% to 90% were seen once. In regard to this clone: Its cognate antigen is unknown.

The source of this sequence is a woman aged 18-35 years in good health and CMV-seronegative. This rearrangement joins TRBV29-1 to TRBJ2-1, with 8 positions matching TRBD2. The material sequenced was PBMCs. The chain's CDR3 is CSAVAGPDNEQFF. CDR3 coding DNA: TGCAGCGCCGTAGCGGGGCCGGACAATGAGCAGTTCTTC.